This entry describes one T cell receptor beta chain. Its antigen is not known. The sample belongs to a study of cytomegalovirus exposure and HLA in healthy donors. Study-wide findings and caveats: The study carried out a later analysis of TCR beta sequences. It associated approximately 17,000 of them with specific HLA alleles at a false discovery rate of 0.05.

The study ran its PCR with 60 Vbeta and 13 Jbeta primers. Sequencing used immunoSEQ multiplex PCR; TCRdb keeps in-frame clones, though not all of them. The sample carries around 200,000 clones, under 80% recorded once. Germline-derived CDR1 and CDR2 are PRHDT and FYEKMQ (reference sequence). The CDR3 spans 16 residues. V lost 0 bases to trimming and J lost 6 bases; unmatched junction nucleotides: 5. This clonotype was sampled from a female donor in good health and CMV-seronegative. This rearrangement joins TRBV13 to TRBJ2-1, with 10 bases fitting TRBD2. Sequenced: PBMCs. In DNA, the CDR3 is TGTGCCAGCAGCTTAGGAAGCGGGGGGGCCACCAATGAGCAGTTCTTC. Protein product: CASSLGSGGATNEQFF.